This T cell receptor beta chain stems from a study of radiotherapy plus CTLA-4 blockade in lung cancer. The overall study: Objective responses were seen in around a sixth of patients, disease control in 31%.

This CDR3 region has 14 residues. V was clipped by 0 bases and J by 4 bases, with 11 bases between them. Per the germline V gene, CDR1 is GTSNPN and CDR2 is SVGIG (reference sequence). Remarks on this clone: Its antigen is unidentified.

Overall study findings and caveats: Early shifts in blood T cell clones, with interferon-beta, reportedly predicted response best. An expansion of tumor-derived TCR clones occurred in blood after radiotherapy plus ipilimumab.

The method was immunoSEQ multiplex PCR; TCRdb's version includes in-frame clones alone and lacks a portion of them. Among about 73,000 clones, 87% were seen once, and the ten largest hold 35% to 50%. The source was peripheral blood, collected from a patient treated with radiotherapy plus ipilimumab. This clonotype originated in a human donor with non-small cell lung cancer that progressed on radiotherapy plus ipilimumab. J is TRBJ2-3 and V is TRBV30; a weak D match, TRBD2 (6 bases). CDR3 DNA: TGTGCCTGGAGTGTACGCGGGAACTCAGATACGCAGTATTTT. This sequence encodes CAWSVRGNSDTQYF.